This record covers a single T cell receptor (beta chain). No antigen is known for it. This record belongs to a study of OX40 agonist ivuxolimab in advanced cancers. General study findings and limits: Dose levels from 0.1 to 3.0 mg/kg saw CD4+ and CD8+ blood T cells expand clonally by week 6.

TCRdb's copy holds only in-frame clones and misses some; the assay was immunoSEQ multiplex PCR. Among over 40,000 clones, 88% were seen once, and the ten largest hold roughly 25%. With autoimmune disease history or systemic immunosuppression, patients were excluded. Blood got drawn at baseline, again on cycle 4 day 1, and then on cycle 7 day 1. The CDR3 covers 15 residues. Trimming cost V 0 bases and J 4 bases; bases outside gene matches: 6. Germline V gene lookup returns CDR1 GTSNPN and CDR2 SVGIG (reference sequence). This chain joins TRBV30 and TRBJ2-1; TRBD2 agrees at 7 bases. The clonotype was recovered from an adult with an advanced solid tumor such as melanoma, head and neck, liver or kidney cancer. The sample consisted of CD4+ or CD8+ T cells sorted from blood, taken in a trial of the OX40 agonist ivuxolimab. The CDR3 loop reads CAWSVSLAEYNEQFF. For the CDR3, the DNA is TGTGCCTGGAGTGTAAGCCTAGCGGAGTACAATGAGCAGTTCTTC.